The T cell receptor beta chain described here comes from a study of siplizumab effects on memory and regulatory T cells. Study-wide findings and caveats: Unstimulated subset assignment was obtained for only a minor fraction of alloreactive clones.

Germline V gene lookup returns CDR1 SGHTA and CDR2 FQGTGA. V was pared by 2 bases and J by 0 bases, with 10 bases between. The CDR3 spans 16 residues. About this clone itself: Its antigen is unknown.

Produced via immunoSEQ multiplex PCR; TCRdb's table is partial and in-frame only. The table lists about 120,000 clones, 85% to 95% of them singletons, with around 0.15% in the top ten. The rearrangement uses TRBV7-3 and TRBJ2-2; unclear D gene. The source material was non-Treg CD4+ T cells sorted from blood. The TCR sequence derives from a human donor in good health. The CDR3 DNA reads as TGTGCCAGCAGCTTAGGGCTCGGTGCGAACACCGGGGAGCTGTTTTTT. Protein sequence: CASSLGLGANTGELFF.